This is a list of T cell receptor beta chains from one sample in a study of regulatory T cells in long-lasting Graves disease. From the multiplex PCR reads, TCRdb called clonotypes with MiXCR, one entry per CDR3 protein. Counted here are approximately 300,000 distinct CDR3 sequences, 15% to 20% occurring once; the ten biggest clones make up around 36%. Sequenced material: peripheral blood mononuclear cells (PBMCs), taken at new diagnosis, from a patient treated with antithyroid drugs. These receptors all stem from a female donor with Graves disease. The CDR3 runs from the conserved cysteine through the conserved F or W. A D gene is named only where the DNA matches it firmly. Clone size appears in some rows only: once, few, many, or a class for an expanded clone.

clone_size d_call j_call v_call cdr3_nt cdr3_aa
- - TRBJ2-5 TRBV9 TGTGCCAGCAGCGAACTAGAAGAGGCACCAGAGACCCAGTACTTC CASSELEEAPETQYF
- - TRBJ1-4 TRBV15 TGTGCCACCAGCAGAGATAGCCCGGGTAGGGAAAAACTGTTTTTT CATSRDSPGREKLFF
many TRBD1 TRBJ1-4 TRBV7-2 TGTGCCAGCGAGCTCGGACCGGGACAGAAGAATGAAAAACTGTTTTTT CASELGPGQKNEKLFF
- - TRBJ2-1 TRBV10-3 TGTGCCATCAGTGAGCCGACTAGAAGCAATGAGCAGTTCTTC CAISEPTRSNEQFF
many - TRBJ1-5 TRBV10-3 TGTGCCATCGGAGAAGACAATCAGCCCCAGCATTTT CAIGEDNQPQHF
few TRBD2 TRBJ2-6 TRBV6-1 TGTGCCAGCACAAACGTCGGGCTAGCGGGACCTGCCGGGGCCAACGTCCTGACTTTC CASTNVGLAGPAGANVLTF
- - TRBJ2-3 TRBV5-1 TGCGCCAGCAGCGGGCTAGCGCCAAGCACAGATACGCAGTATTTT CASSGLAPSTDTQYF
many - TRBJ2-2 TRBV7-9 TGTGCCAGCAGCCAGACAGGTCGAACCGGGGAGCTGTTTTTT CASSQTGRTGELFF
- - TRBJ2-1 TRBV19 TGTGCCAGTAGTAGGAGAGTGGAGAATGAGCAGTTCTTC CASSRRVENEQFF
many TRBD1 TRBJ2-5 TRBV20-1 TGCAGTGCCTCGGCAGGGGGTGGCCAAGAGACCCAGTACTTC CSASAGGGQETQYF
many - TRBJ2-7 TRBV2 TGTGCCAGCAGCCGGGACACCCTCTCCTACGAGCAGTACTTC CASSRDTLSYEQYF
many TRBD1 TRBJ2-2 TRBV19 TGTGCCAGTAGAGCCCGACAGGGGGCGAACACCGGGGAGCTGTTTTTT CASRARQGANTGELFF
- - TRBJ1-2 TRBV7-9 TGTGCCAGCACCTTGTGGGGCACCTATAACTATGGCTACACCTTC CASTLWGTYNYGYTF
many TRBD1 TRBJ1-1 TRBV30 TGTGCCTGGAGTGGCCTCGACAGGGGCTCCCCGTACACTGAAGCTTTCTTT CAWSGLDRGSPYTEAFF
- TRBD1 TRBJ1-6 TRBV2 TGTGCCAGCCAATTACAGGGGGGAGGTTCACCCCTCCACTTT CASQLQGGGSPLHF
- TRBD2 TRBJ2-7 TRBV11-2 TGTGCCAGCATCTTTCGGACTAGCCCCTACGAGCAGTACTTC CASIFRTSPYEQYF
few - TRBJ2-7 TRBV4-2 TGTGCCAGCAGCCAAGGCCCGGGACTCTACGAGCAGTACTTC CASSQGPGLYEQYF
few TRBD2 TRBJ2-3 TRBV3-1 TGTGCCAGCAGCCAGGGGGAGGGTACGCAGTATTTT CASSQGEGTQYF
many - TRBJ1-2 TRBV10-3 TGTGCCATCAGTGACGTTGGAGCTAACTATGGCTACACCTTC CAISDVGANYGYTF
many - TRBJ1-2 TRBV12-3/TRBV12-4 TGTGCCAGCAGTTTCCCACCCGCCTATGGCTACACCTTC CASSFPPAYGYTF
many TRBD1 TRBJ1-3 TRBV10-2 TGCGCCAGCACTACCGGGACAGGAGGAAACACCATATATTTT CASTTGTGGNTIYF
many - TRBJ2-1 TRBV24-1 TGTGCCACCAGTGGGGGGGCATCCTACAATGAGCAGTTCTTC CATSGGASYNEQFF
- - TRBJ2-3 TRBV6-4 TGTGCCAGCAGTGCCTCCTCTAGCTCAAGCACAGATACGCAGTATTTT CASSASSSSSTDTQYF
- - TRBJ2-7 TRBV6-1 TGTGCCAGCAGTACCGGACAGACGGCGCAGTACTTC CASSTGQTAQYF
many TRBD1 TRBJ2-3 TRBV10-1 TGCGCCAGCAGTAGACAGGGACCTGGCGGAGATACGCAGTATTTT CASSRQGPGGDTQYF
- TRBD2 TRBJ2-2 TRBV7-3 TGTGCCAGCAGCTTACCAGCGGGAGGGCCCGGGGAGCTGTTTTTT CASSLPAGGPGELFF